This TCR beta chain came from a study of T cell responses to AZD1222 COVID-19 vaccine. Study results and limitations: Donors in the cohort were predominantly white British and more often female, and clonal diversity was possibly underestimated.

Note on this clone: Its matching antigen is unknown.

The method was immunoSEQ multiplex PCR; TCRdb's version includes in-frame clones alone and lacks a portion of them. Of some 150,000 clones listed, roughly 90% are singletons. The sequence derives from an adult who received the AZD1222 COVID-19 vaccine. This material consisted of peripheral blood, taken 28 days after the second AZD1222 dose.

CDR3 protein: CASSLGPQGIAYEQYF. The CDR3 nucleotides are TGCGCCAGCAGCTTGGGGCCACAGGGTATTGCGTACGAGCAGTACTTC. The chain employs TRBV5-1 and TRBJ2-7; D is possibly TRBD1 (6 bases). The CDR3 totals 16 residues. Trimming stripped 0 bases from V and 4 bases from J, with 17 bases between. CDR1 and CDR2 (germline): SGHRS, YFSETQ.